One and the same sample provided the 30 T cell receptor beta chains below, sequenced in a study of neurological immune-mediated disorders. MiXCR was run by TCRdb on the 5' RACE reads, yielding one entry per CDR3 protein. The sample lists 40,000 or so distinct CDR3 sequences, about 4.4% occurring once. Sequences were obtained from CD4+ T cells from blood. The receptors come from a man younger than 30 in good health.

This clonotype appeared many times. The chain has TRBV5-5 and TRBJ1-5, with a weak D call TRBD1 (5 bases). CDR3 size: 13 residues. V lost 5 bases to trimming and J lost 5 bases, with 11 bases between them. Germline V CDR1 and CDR2: SGHKS, YYEKEE (reference sequence). The CDR3 loop reads CASSSQEDQPQHF. CDR3 coding DNA: TGTGCCAGCAGTTCACAGGAGGATCAGCCCCAGCATTTT.

This clonotype was recorded many times. The chain couples TRBV6-2 or TRBV6-3 to TRBJ1-6, with 8 bases matching TRBD1. Germline CDR1 MNHEY, CDR2 SVGEGT. Unmatched junction bases numbered 6, after V lost 6 bases and J lost 8 bases. CDR3 length: 14 residues. The CDR3 loop is CASRRGQGDSPLHF. CDR3 nucleotide sequence: TGTGCCAGCAGACGAGGACAGGGTGATTCACCCCTCCACTTT.

This clonotype was seen at least ten times. This chain links TRBV2 with TRBJ1-3, with D unclear. Germline CDR1 SNHLY, CDR2 FYNNEI. The CDR3 totals 15 residues. V was trimmed by 2 bases and J by 0 bases, leaving 8 bases between them. In nucleotides, the CDR3 is TGTGCCAGCAGTGAAATCCCCTACTCTGGAAACACCATATATTTT. Amino acid sequence: CASSEIPYSGNTIYF.

Many counts were recorded for this clonotype. The rearrangement uses TRBV7-2 and TRBJ1-5; D is unresolved. V was pared by 1 base and J by 7 bases, with 14 bases between. Germline lookup yields CDR1 SGHTA and CDR2 FQGNSA. This CDR3 comprises 15 residues. The CDR3 spells CASSLGNVGGQPQHF. CDR3 coding DNA: TGTGCCAGCAGCTTAGGAAACGTGGGTGGGCAGCCCCAGCATTTT.

At least ten counts were recorded for this clonotype. This chain uses TRBV6-5 with TRBJ2-3; the D gene is possibly TRBD1 (5 bases). The V gene's germline CDR1 is MNHEY and CDR2 SVGAGI. Trimming removed 6 bases from V and 1 base from J, with 14 bases in between. This CDR3 contains 15 residues. The chain's CDR3 is CASSTIWGGTDTQYF. The CDR3 DNA follows: TGTGCCAGCAGCACCATCTGGGGCGGCACAGATACGCAGTATTTT.

In this sample, this clonotype turned up many times. The J gene is TRBJ2-7, the V gene TRBV18, with 9 nucleotides matching TRBD2. Germline CDR1 KGHSH, CDR2 LQKENI. CDR3 length equals 15 residues. J lost 3 bases, V lost 2 bases, and 5 bases had no gene match. For the CDR3, the DNA is TGTGCCAGCTCACCAATGAGACTAGCGGACTACGAGCAGTACTTC. It yields the protein CASSPMRLADYEQYF. Using reference TRBV18 and TRBJ2-7 for the parts outside the CDR3, the full variable domain is NAGVMQNPRHLVRRRGQEARLRCSPMKGHSHVYWYRQLPEEGLKFMVYLQKENIIDESGMPKERFSAEFPKEGPSILRIQQVVRGDSAAYFCASSPMRLADYEQYFGPGTRLTVT.

There are a few counts of this clonotype. The V call is TRBV11-3, the J call TRBJ1-3, with TRBD1 identical over 7 bases. Germline V CDR1 and CDR2: SGHNT, YENEEA. V trimming: 4 bases; J trimming: 6 bases; junction bases outside the gene matches: 9. CDR3 size: 15 residues. The CDR3 reads CASSSGPGQENTIYF. In DNA form, the CDR3 reads TGTGCCAGCAGCTCAGGCCCCGGACAGGAAAACACCATATATTTT.

This clonotype was picked up many times. V is TRBV5-1 and J is TRBJ1-2; a possible D gene is TRBD1 (5 bases). The CDR3 has 13 amino acids. V was clipped by 5 bases and J by 1 base, with 9 bases between them. CDR1 and CDR2 from the germline V gene are SGHRS and YFSETQ. CDR3 nucleotide sequence: TGCGCCAGCAGAGTAGACAGTAACTATGGCTACACCTTC. Amino acids: CASRVDSNYGYTF.

The sample holds many counts of this clonotype. The chain uses TRBV7-9 and TRBJ1-2; tentatively, D is TRBD1 (5 bases). V was trimmed by 4 bases and J by 2 bases, leaving 14 bases between them. The CDR3 extends over 15 amino acids. Germline V gives CDR1 SEHNR, CDR2 FQNEAQ (reference sequence). CDR3 coding DNA: TGTGCCAGCAGCTCGCCTCCGGGGCGCAACTATGGCTACACCTTC. Its protein product is CASSSPPGRNYGYTF. Supplemented by reference TRBV7-9 and TRBJ1-2, the full variable domain reads DTGVSQNPRHKITKRGQNVTFRCDPISEHNRLYWYRQTLGQGPEFLTYFQNEAQLEKSRLLSDRFSAERPKGSFSTLEIQRTEQGDSAMYLCASSSPPGRNYGYTFGSGTRLTVV.

At least ten counts were recorded for this clonotype. The V and J genes are TRBV10-1 and TRBJ2-2; D might be TRBD1 (5 bases). Deletions cut 3 bases from V and 8 bases from J, with 16 bases between. The germline CDR1 and CDR2 sequences are WNHNN and SYGVQD (reference sequence). The CDR3 contains 15 residues. CDR3 sequence reads: CASSDGRRVPGELFF. The CDR3 nucleotides are TGCGCCAGCAGTGATGGGCGCAGGGTTCCTGGGGAGCTGTTTTTT.

This clonotype was recorded many times. This chain uses TRBV5-5 with TRBJ1-4; D remains ambiguous. Germline V gene data show CDR1 as SGHKS and CDR2 as YYEKEE (reference sequence). Trimming removed 6 bases at V and 8 bases at J, with 8 bases between. The CDR3 is 11 residues long. The CDR3 DNA reads TGTGCCAGCACTAATGGGGAAAAACTGTTTTTT. Amino acid sequence: CASTNGEKLFF.

This clonotype was picked up many times. The rearrangement joins TRBV25-1 to TRBJ2-3, with D possibly TRBD2 on 6 matching bases. CDR1 MGHDK and CDR2 SYGVNS come from the germline V gene. There are 15 residues in the CDR3. V was trimmed by 2 bases and J by 0 bases, leaving 9 bases between them. Here the CDR3 reads CASSEAGISTDTQYF. The CDR3 bases are TGTGCCAGCAGTGAAGCGGGGATAAGCACAGATACGCAGTATTTT.

This clonotype has more than one count but fewer than ten. J is TRBJ2-1 and V is TRBV4-3; tentative D call: TRBD1 (7 bases). CDR1 and CDR2 (germline): LGHNA, YSLEER. The V end lost 0 bases, the J end lost 2 bases, and 14 bases lay between the germline ends. The CDR3 sequence is 17 residues long. The CDR3 loop reads CASSQENRGLTYNEQFF. Written as DNA, the CDR3 is TGCGCCAGCAGCCAAGAGAACAGGGGACTCACCTACAATGAGCAGTTCTTC.

The chain uses TRBV20-1 and TRBJ1-1; 7 bases fit TRBD1. The germline gives CDR1 DFQATT, CDR2 SNEGSKA (reference sequence). The CDR3 has 12 amino acids. CDR3 loop: CRRDRTNTEAFF. The CDR3 region has the DNA TGCAGGCGGGACAGAACGAACACTGAAGCTTTCTTT.

J is TRBJ2-1 and V is TRBV7-2; 12 bases fit TRBD2. The CDR3 consists of 17 residues. V was clipped by 1 base and J by 6 bases; unmatched bases: 7. CDR1 SGHTA and CDR2 FQGNSA come from the germline V gene. The CDR3 nucleotides are TGTGCCAGCAGCTTAGGCCTAGCGGGGGGGAGGAGCAATGAGCAGTTCTTC. It translates to CASSLGLAGGRSNEQFF.

This clonotype was detected many times. The chain links TRBV7-2 to TRBJ2-7, with D unclear. The germline CDR1 and CDR2 sequences are SGHTA and FQGNSA. The CDR3 consists of 14 residues. Trimming left V 0 bases short and J 2 bases short, with 8 bases between. The CDR3 protein is CASSLASGTYEQYF. CDR3 nucleotides: TGTGCCAGCAGCTTAGCTTCTGGAACCTACGAGCAGTACTTC.

At least ten counts were recorded for this clonotype. The chain has TRBV10-3 and TRBJ2-3, with 7 bases matching TRBD2. Germline values: CDR1 ENHRY, CDR2 SYGVKD. The junction had 7 bases not matched to a gene; V was cut back by 6 bases and J by 4 bases. This CDR3 has 14 residues. The CDR3, as DNA: TGTGCCATCAGGTTGGGGGGGGGTTCAGATACGCAGTATTTT. Residues: CAIRLGGGSDTQYF.

There are many counts of this clonotype. The genes are TRBV18 and TRBJ1-4, with D hard to call. CDR3 length: 16 amino acids. The germline gives CDR1 KGHSH, CDR2 LQKENI. The V gene lost 3 bases and the J gene lost 8 bases, with 19 bases spanning the gap. The CDR3 region has the DNA TGTGCCAGCTCACCCAGGACGTCGAGGGCGCGAGAAAAACTGTTTTTT. This translates into CASSPRTSRAREKLFF.

This clonotype has at least ten counts. The chain has TRBV20-1 and TRBJ1-1; possibly TRBD1 for D (6 bases). V shed 5 bases and J shed 11 bases, with 21 bases lying between them. The germline gives CDR1 DFQATT, CDR2 SNEGSKA (reference sequence). This CDR3 region has 13 residues. In DNA, the CDR3 is TGCAGTGCTCCGACCGGGGGGCGGCTTGGGGCTTTCTTT. It is translated as CSAPTGGRLGAFF.

There are many counts of this clonotype. The J gene is TRBJ2-2, the V gene TRBV7-2; 9 nucleotides match TRBD2. The V gene end was trimmed by 3 bases and the J gene end by 7 bases; junction bases not matched to a gene: 9. The CDR3 covers 16 residues. Germline-derived CDR1 and CDR2 are SGHTA and FQGNSA. DNA of the CDR3: TGTGCCAGCAGCTTCGCCTCAGAACTAGCGGGCGGGGAGCTGTTTTTT. It codes for CASSFASELAGGELFF.

This clonotype was recorded at least ten times. The chain uses TRBV28 and TRBJ1-6, with TRBD1 as a possible D gene (6 bases). Germline V gene lookup returns CDR1 MDHEN and CDR2 SYDVKM. V was pared by 6 bases and J by 7 bases, with 13 bases between. This CDR3 region has 14 residues. The CDR3 nucleotides are TGTGCCAGCAGGGAGGGGGGAACGAATTCACCCCTCCACTTT. This encodes CASREGGTNSPLHF.

This clonotype was seen repeatedly, ten times or more. The rearrangement links TRBV5-5 to TRBJ1-1; 7 nucleotides align to TRBD1. J gave up 1 base and V 4 bases, and 13 bases lay outside the gene matches. The CDR3 sequence is 17 residues long. Germline V gene data show CDR1 as SGHKS and CDR2 as YYEKEE (reference sequence). The DNA of the CDR3 is TGTGCCAGCAGCCCGATTACCTACAGGGGAGGGAACACTGAAGCTTTCTTT. Translating it yields CASSPITYRGGNTEAFF.

This clonotype was seen ten or more times. CDR3 in DNA: TGTGCCAGCAGTGTAACAGGTTTGGACACCGGGGAGCTGTTTTTT. This gives the protein CASSVTGLDTGELFF. This chain connects TRBV9 to TRBJ2-2; possibly TRBD1 for D (5 bases). Germline V gene data show CDR1 as SGDLS and CDR2 as YYNGEE. The CDR3 runs 15 residues. Deletions cut 5 bases from V and 3 bases from J, with 14 bases between.

The V call is TRBV9, the J call TRBJ2-7, with 7 positions matching TRBD1. The junction had 7 bases not matched to a gene; V was cut back by 2 bases and J by 2 bases. Germline V gene lookup returns CDR1 SGDLS and CDR2 YYNGEE. The length of the CDR3 is 15 residues. For the CDR3, the DNA is TGTGCCAGCAGCGTGGACACAGGGGAGACCTACGAGCAGTACTTC. It encodes CASSVDTGETYEQYF.

This clonotype was recorded at least ten times. The gene calls are TRBV12-3 or TRBV12-4 and TRBJ1-2; D remains ambiguous. The CDR3 runs 12 residues. V lost 6 bases and J lost 6, with 11 bases in between. CDR3 bases: TGTGCCAGCAGCTTCTCACGCAATGGCTACACCTTC. Residues: CASSFSRNGYTF.

This clonotype has at least ten counts. The chain combines TRBV9 with TRBJ2-3; unclear D gene. The ends were cut back, 0 bases at V and 6 bases at J, with 14 bases in the middle. Germline assignment: CDR1 SGDLS and CDR2 YYNGEE. The CDR3 runs 15 residues. This chain's CDR3 is CASSVGAKSDDTQYF. The CDR3 region has the DNA TGTGCCAGCAGCGTAGGGGCCAAATCCGACGATACGCAGTATTTT.

This clonotype was detected ten times or more. V is TRBV4-2 and J is TRBJ2-3; D gene unclear. Germline values: CDR1 LGHNA, CDR2 YNFKEQ. V was cut by 0 bases and J by 0 bases, with 10 bases left in between. There are 16 residues in the CDR3. The CDR3 sequence: CASSQDKQASTDTQYF. The DNA of the CDR3 is TGTGCCAGCAGCCAAGATAAGCAGGCAAGCACAGATACGCAGTATTTT.

This clonotype occurred many times. The V call is TRBV7-8, the J call TRBJ1-1; no firm D call. There are 14 residues in the CDR3. CDR1 and CDR2 from the germline V gene are SGHVS and FQNEAQ. V shed 3 bases and J shed 1 base, with 9 bases lying between them. The CDR3 nucleotides read TGTGCCAGCAGCTTCTCGGAAGGGAACACTGAAGCTTTCTTT. Its translation is CASSFSEGNTEAFF.

This clonotype was seen repeatedly, ten times or more. This sequence joins TRBV5-1 and TRBJ2-5; TRBD2 matches at 9 bases. The V and J ends lost 5 bases and 5 bases, in that order; junction bases with no gene match: 4. Germline lookup yields CDR1 SGHRS and CDR2 YFSETQ. The length of the CDR3 is 13 residues. CDR3: CASRAGGPETQYF. Written as DNA, the CDR3 is TGCGCCAGCAGGGCGGGGGGGCCGGAGACCCAGTACTTC.

Ten or more counts support this clonotype. V usage is TRBV9 and J usage is TRBJ1-6; 12 bases fit TRBD1. Germline CDR1 SGDLS, CDR2 YYNGEE. V lost 4 bases, J lost 10 bases, and 15 bases stayed unmatched. The CDR3 is 18 residues long. The CDR3 region is CASSPGTGGRRSGSPLHF. The CDR3 nucleotides are TGTGCCAGCAGCCCCGGGACAGGGGGCAGAAGATCAGGATCACCCCTCCACTTT.